The 27 T cell receptor beta chains listed next were all sequenced from one sample in a study of breast tumors, draining lymph nodes, adjacent tissues. TCRdb re-derived calls from the multiplex PCR reads in MiXCR, one entry per CDR3 protein. In the table there are roughly 120,000 distinct CDR3 sequences, around 20% of which are singletons. Samples came from axillary lymph nodes draining the breast cancer. Source material: axillary lymph node tissue. These receptors were taken from a female donor with breast cancer. Some clones in this sample may be carry-over from other donors' samples.

Turning to this clonotype: A single base separates this from a much larger clone, so it may be a read error. The genes are TRBV24-1 and TRBJ1-2, with a possible D match to TRBD1 (5 bases). Trimming removed 3 bases at V and 4 bases at J, with 14 bases between. CDR3 length equals 15 residues. Germline-derived CDR1 and CDR2 are KGHDR and SFDVKD. The CDR3 region has the DNA TGTGCCACCAGTGATCCGGGACGGGGCGTCTATGGCTACACCTTC. It encodes CATSDPGRGVYGYTF.

This clonotype was seen at least ten times. The V gene is TRBV6-5, the J gene TRBJ2-1; weak D call: TRBD1 (5 bases). V lost 3 bases and J lost 1, with 10 bases in between. The germline gives CDR1 MNHEY, CDR2 SVGAGI. The length of the CDR3 is 15 residues. CDR3 sequence: CASSYDSLSYNEQFF. The CDR3 region has the DNA TGTGCCAGCAGTTATGACAGCCTGTCCTACAATGAGCAGTTCTTC.

This chain connects TRBV3-1 to TRBJ1-1, with D unclear. With 1 base removed from V and 1 base from J, the gap between germline ends came to 7 bases. Germline loops: CDR1 LGHDT, CDR2 YNNKEL (reference sequence). The CDR3 spans 14 residues. CDR3 nucleotides: TGTGCCAGCAGCCAAGTGACAAGGAACACTGAAGCTTTCTTT. As protein: CASSQVTRNTEAFF.

This clonotype was observed many times. The V call is TRBV6-6, the J call TRBJ1-6; 10 nucleotides agree with TRBD1. The CDR3 is 14 residues long. V shed 2 bases and J 9 bases; nucleotides not matched to a gene: 1. Germline lookup yields CDR1 MNHNY and CDR2 SVGAGI (reference sequence). The CDR3 here is CASSYGTGVSPLHF. CDR3 nucleotides: TGTGCCAGCAGTTACGGGACAGGGGTTTCACCCCTCCACTTT.

This clonotype was observed many times. The chain recombines TRBV2 with TRBJ2-1, with 9 positions matching TRBD1. Trimming at V came to 3 bases and at J to 2 bases, leaving 5 bases not matched to a gene. The CDR3 is 16 amino acids. Germline V gives CDR1 SNHLY, CDR2 FYNNEI. CDR3 sequence reads: CASSEKRTGAYNEQFF. The CDR3 region has the DNA TGTGCCAGCAGTGAGAAGCGGACAGGGGCCTACAATGAGCAGTTCTTC.

This clonotype has a count of ten or more. The chain carries TRBV2 and TRBJ2-3; 7 bases fit TRBD1. CDR1 is SNHLY and CDR2 is FYNNEI in the germline V gene. V shed 9 bases and J 4 bases; nucleotides not matched to a gene: 4. This CDR3 is built from 12 residues. Here the CDR3 reads CASDRDADTQYF. CDR3 nucleotides: TGTGCCAGTGACAGGGATGCAGATACGCAGTATTTT.

This clonotype was detected many times. This chain uses TRBV7-6 with TRBJ1-6; no clear D gene. Deletions cut 1 base from V and 7 bases from J, with 14 bases between. There are 16 residues in the CDR3. CDR1 is SGHVS, CDR2 FNYEAQ, per germline. The CDR3 DNA reads TGTGCCAGCAGCTTAGGGGCATGGGAGAGCAATTCACCCCTCCACTTT. Encoded protein: CASSLGAWESNSPLHF.

In regard to this clonotype: A read error is possible here, since a much larger clone lies one base away. The rearrangement links TRBV25-1 to TRBJ1-2; 7 positions agree with TRBD1. The CDR3 contains 11 residues. Per germline, CDR1 MGHDK and CDR2 SYGVNS. CDR3 residues: CACSEDRGYTF. The CDR3 bases are TGTGCCTGCAGTGAGGACAGGGGCTACACCTTC.

A note on this clonotype: Germline is not matched at one junction end, which may reflect a read error. V and J are TRBV27 and TRBJ2-7; no reliable D call. CDR1 and CDR2 from the germline V gene are MNHEY and SMNVEV (reference sequence). The length of the CDR3 is 13 residues. The CDR3 reads CASSDPRSYEQCF. CDR3 DNA sequence: TGTGCCAGCAGCGACCCCCGCTCCTACGAGCAGTGCTTC.

Many counts were recorded for this clonotype. The J gene is TRBJ1-5, the V gene TRBV7-9, with a possible D match to TRBD1 (6 bases). The CDR3 length is 15 residues. Trimming took off 1 base at V and 1 base at J, with 8 bases between the two ends. Per germline, CDR1 SEHNR and CDR2 FQNEAQ (reference sequence). The DNA for the CDR3 is TGTGCCAGCAGCTTAGGTGACAGGAGCAATCAGCCCCAGCATTTT. This encodes CASSLGDRSNQPQHF.

This clonotype was detected many times. The CDR3 spells CASSFGPEWNKVQFF. The CDR3 DNA sequence: TGTGCCAGCAGCTTCGGTCCCGAATGGAATAAGGTGCAGTTCTTC. The chain carries TRBV5-6 and TRBJ2-1, with D uncertain. V shed 2 bases and J shed 12 bases, with 21 bases lying between them. CDR1 and CDR2 (germline): SGHDT, YYEEEE. The CDR3 loop spans 15 amino acids.

This clonotype has a count of ten or more. CDR3 bases: TGTGCCAGCAGCCCGTCAGCGTTTAGCACAGATACGCAGTATTTT. As protein: CASSPSAFSTDTQYF. The chain recombines TRBV4-2 with TRBJ2-3; D call uncertain. The CDR3 has 15 amino acids. Germline assignment: CDR1 LGHNA and CDR2 YNFKEQ. The ends were cut back, 4 bases at V and 0 bases at J, with 11 bases in the middle.

This clonotype was counted many times. J is TRBJ2-7 and V is TRBV11-2; the D gene is possibly TRBD2 (5 bases). This CDR3 spans 19 amino acids. The germline CDR1 and CDR2 sequences are SGHAT and FQNNGV. V lost 2 bases and J 0 bases, leaving 23 bases between the germline ends. CDR3 amino acids: CASSLRWTVLSESSYEQYF. The CDR3 DNA reads as TGTGCCAGCAGCTTAAGGTGGACGGTTCTTAGCGAGAGCTCCTACGAGCAGTACTTC.

This chain joins TRBV6-5 and TRBJ2-1; TRBD2 is a possible D gene (5 bases). Germline assignment: CDR1 MNHEY and CDR2 SVGAGI. CDR3 size: 13 residues. Trimming took 0 bases from V and 6 from J, leaving 6 bases between them. The CDR3 DNA sequence: TGTGCCAGCAGTTACTCGCGGGCCAATGAGCAGTTCTTC. Residues: CASSYSRANEQFF.

The J gene is TRBJ1-1, the V gene TRBV9; D ambiguous. Germline V gene lookup returns CDR1 SGDLS and CDR2 YYNGEE. The CDR3 loop spans 16 amino acids. V was shortened by 0 bases and J by 1 base, with 13 bases between the two germline ends. The CDR3 DNA is TGTGCCAGCAGCGTAGTGAGGGTGGGAGGGAACACTGAAGCTTTCTTT. Protein: CASSVVRVGGNTEAFF. The full variable domain, in which reference TRBV9 and TRBJ1-1 provide the parts outside the CDR3, is DSGVTQTPKHLITATGQRVTLRCSPRSGDLSVYWYQQSLDQGLQFLIQYYNGEERAKGNILERFSAQQFPDLHSELNLSSLELGDSALYFCASSVVRVGGNTEAFFGQGTRLTVV.

This clonotype was seen at least ten times. DNA for the CDR3: TGTGCCAGCAGCCTTATGGGGGGCGGCTACACCTTC. It encodes CASSLMGGGYTF. The chain recombines TRBV7-9 with TRBJ1-2; maybe TRBD1 (6 bases). V was trimmed by 5 bases and J by 8 bases, leaving 12 bases between them. Germline V gives CDR1 SEHNR, CDR2 FQNEAQ (reference sequence). This CDR3 has 12 amino acids.

This clonotype was picked up many times. This chain joins TRBV7-2 and TRBJ2-1, with 7 bases matching TRBD1. Germline CDR1 SGHTA, CDR2 FQGNSA. The CDR3 consists of 12 residues. Losses at the gene ends were 5 bases for V and 10 bases for J; bases not matched to a gene: 5. The CDR3 nucleotides are TGTGCCAGCAGCCGGACAGGTTCCGAGCAGTTCTTC. It encodes CASSRTGSEQFF.

In its sample, this clonotype was seen a few times. Given a much more abundant clone one base away, this may be a read error. The J gene is TRBJ2-7, the V gene TRBV3-1, with 10 bases aligning to TRBD1. CDR3 length equals 16 residues. The germline V gene encodes CDR1 LGHDT and CDR2 YNNKEL (reference sequence). The CDR3: CGSSAGLRQGAHEQYF. Written as DNA, the CDR3 is TGTGGCAGCAGCGCCGGCCTCAGACAGGGGGCCCACGAGCAGTACTTC.

Regarding this clonotype: A clone one base away is much larger, so this may be a read error. The chain combines TRBV12-3 or TRBV12-4 with TRBJ2-1; no clear D gene. The CDR3 covers 14 residues. In DNA, the CDR3 is TGTGCCAGCACCCGGACCAGCCTTTACAATGGGCAGTTCTTC. Translating gives CASTRTSLYNGQFF.

There are many counts of this clonotype. V and J are TRBV9 and TRBJ2-1; D ambiguous. V was shortened by 0 bases and J by 1 base, with 8 bases between the two germline ends. Germline loops: CDR1 SGDLS, CDR2 YYNGEE. This CDR3 spans 15 amino acids. The CDR3 coding sequence is TGTGCCAGCAGCGTAGCCAGTTTATCCTACAATGAGCAGTTCTTC. The encoded protein is CASSVASLSYNEQFF.

This clonotype has at least ten counts. The chain links TRBV7-8 to TRBJ2-5; 8 bases agree with TRBD2. In germline, CDR1 is SGHVS, CDR2 FQNEAQ. CDR3 length equals 14 residues. With 3 bases clipped from V and 6 bases from J, the junction kept 6 bases outside the gene matches. This CDR3 is CASSLASGSQTQYF. CDR3 nucleotides: TGTGCCAGCAGCTTGGCCAGCGGGAGTCAGACCCAGTACTTC.

This clonotype has a count of ten or more. The V gene is TRBV6-1, the J gene TRBJ2-7; no clear D gene. The germline CDR1 and CDR2 sequences are MNHNS and SASEGT. Trimming removed 7 bases from V and 0 bases from J, with 13 bases in between. This CDR3 region has 14 residues. In DNA, the CDR3 is TGTGCCAGCATCCCCGGCAGCCACTCCTACGAGCAGTACTTC. Translation gives CASIPGSHSYEQYF.

This clonotype was picked up many times. The chain employs TRBV19 and TRBJ2-1; TRBD1 matches 11 bases. This CDR3 comprises 15 residues. Germline assignment: CDR1 LNHDA and CDR2 SQIVND (reference sequence). With V trimmed by 5 bases and J by 7 bases, 7 bases remained unmatched. The CDR3 loop is CASSDGTGGSNEQFF. Here the CDR3 DNA reads TGTGCCAGTAGTGACGGGACAGGGGGATCTAATGAGCAGTTCTTC.

As concerns this clonotype: A much larger clonotype is one base distant, so this may be a read error. The CDR3 DNA sequence: TGTGCCAATAGTCCTCAGGGGCATGGTGAGCAGTTCTTC. Encoded protein: CANSPQGHGEQFF. V gene TRBV19 combines with J gene TRBJ2-1, with a weak D call TRBD1 (6 bases). The CDR3 length is 13 residues. Looked up from germline, CDR1 is LNHDA and CDR2 is SQIVND (reference sequence).

The sample holds many counts of this clonotype. V and J are TRBV4-1 and TRBJ2-1; no clear D. Germline V CDR1 and CDR2: MGHRA, YSYEKL. V shed 2 bases and J shed 5 bases, with 7 bases lying between them. The CDR3 sequence is 13 residues long. The CDR3 protein is CASSQFRDNEQFF. The CDR3 DNA follows: TGCGCCAGCAGCCAATTCCGGGACAATGAGCAGTTCTTC.

This clonotype was detected ten times or more. This chain uses TRBV7-3 with TRBJ2-2, with 9 bases identical to TRBD2. Germline loops: CDR1 SGHTA, CDR2 FQGTGA. CDR3 length: 17 residues. Germline trimming cut 1 base from V and 2 bases from J; bases unmatched to any gene: 5. The CDR3 DNA reads TGTGCCAGCAGCTTAAACGCGGGGGGGATCAACACCGGGGAGCTGTTTTTT. Encoded protein: CASSLNAGGINTGELFF.

This clonotype was observed at least ten times. This chain links TRBV14 with TRBJ2-7; D gene ambiguous. Germline V gene data show CDR1 as SGHDN and CDR2 as FVKESK. V shed 1 base and J shed 4 bases, with 14 bases lying between them. The CDR3 runs 15 residues. DNA for the CDR3: TGTGCCAGCAGCCAAGCATTAGGAGTTGGGTACGAGCAGTACTTC. Its protein is CASSQALGVGYEQYF.